The 10 T cell receptor beta chains given below trace back to one sample, sequenced in a study of T-cell reconstitution after alpha-beta-depleted transplantation in children. Unique molecular identifiers were incorporated during preparation of the TCRbeta library. TCRdb re-called the PCR reads through MiXCR, storing one row per CDR3 protein. This sample carries 450,000 to 500,000 distinct CDR3 sequences, around 12% of them seen once, and the ten largest clones take about 5%. The input for sequencing was PBMCs from the stem cell graft donor, taken from the stem cell graft. The receptors were gathered from a human donor who donated a stem cell graft to a child with combined immunodeficiency.

This clonotype has more than one count but fewer than ten. V gene TRBV12-5 combines with J gene TRBJ2-5; D may be TRBD2 (5 bases). Germline V gene sequence: CDR1 LGHNT, CDR2 FRNRAP. Deletions cut 0 bases from V and 2 bases from J, with 10 bases between. The CDR3 is 15 amino acids. CDR3 nucleotides: TGTGCTAGTGGTTTGGTAGACGGGGAACAAGAGACCCAGTACTTC. The encoded protein is CASGLVDGEQETQYF.

This clonotype was seen a few times. CDR3 region: CASSPGGGSYGYTF. The CDR3 DNA is TGTGCCAGCAGCCCTGGGGGGGGCTCCTATGGCTACACCTTC. The V and J genes are TRBV4-2 and TRBJ1-2, with a possible D match to TRBD1 (6 bases). The V gene's germline CDR1 is LGHNA and CDR2 YNFKEQ. CDR3 size: 14 residues. Trimming shortened V by 4 bases and J by 4 bases, and 13 bases separated the two germline ends.

The sample holds a few counts of this clonotype. This sequence joins TRBV19 and TRBJ1-3, with a weak D call TRBD1 (5 bases). This CDR3 spans 14 amino acids. The V gene lost 4 bases and the J gene lost 2 bases, with 9 bases spanning the gap. CDR1 and CDR2 from the germline V gene are LNHDA and SQIVND (reference sequence). The CDR3 bases are TGTGCCAGTAGTAGTCAGGACACTGGAAACACCATATATTTT. Its protein is CASSSQDTGNTIYF.

The chain has TRBV4-1 and TRBJ2-5; 10 bases are a match to TRBD2. In germline, CDR1 is MGHRA, CDR2 YSYEKL. CDR3 size: 17 residues. The J segment lost 2 bases and the V segment lost 2 bases, leaving 8 bases of the junction unmatched. The CDR3 bases are TGCGCCAGCAGCCAAAACACACTAGCGGGGATTCAAGAGACCCAGTACTTC. This translates into CASSQNTLAGIQETQYF.

This clonotype has at least ten counts. This chain joins TRBV10-1 and TRBJ2-1; D is possibly TRBD2 (6 bases). The CDR3 has 18 residues. The V and J ends lost 6 bases and 1 base respectively, with 22 bases between them. CDR1 WNHNN and CDR2 SYGVQD come from the germline V gene (reference sequence). CDR3 amino acids: CASSDKRKPGESYNEQFF. The CDR3 region has the DNA TGCGCCAGCAGCGATAAACGGAAACCGGGAGAATCCTACAATGAGCAGTTCTTC.

This clonotype has a handful of counts. The chain carries TRBV6-1 and TRBJ2-7; perhaps D is TRBD1 or TRBD2 (5 bases each). This CDR3 has 13 residues. Germline V gene data show CDR1 as MNHNS and CDR2 as SASEGT. V gave up 10 bases and J gave up 5 bases, with 18 bases separating them. CDR3 nucleotide sequence: TGTGCCACAACGGGACCCTTATCCCACGAGCAGTACTTC. Encoded protein: CATTGPLSHEQYF.

The CDR3 loop is CASSFGRDISYEQYF. DNA for the CDR3: TGTGCCAGCAGTTTCGGTAGAGACATCTCCTACGAGCAGTACTTC. The rearrangement uses TRBV28 and TRBJ2-7; D unresolved. V was pared by 3 bases and J by 0 bases, with 12 bases between. Looked up from germline, CDR1 is MDHEN and CDR2 is SYDVKM. This CDR3 is 15 amino acids long.

The sample holds a few counts of this clonotype. The CDR3 loop is CSASAGAGANVLTF. CDR3 DNA: TGCAGTGCTAGTGCGGGGGCAGGGGCCAACGTCCTGACTTTC. The V gene is TRBV20-1, the J gene TRBJ2-6, with a possible D match to TRBD2 (7 bases). From germline, CDR1 is DFQATT and CDR2 SNEGSKA (reference sequence). The CDR3 extends over 14 amino acids. Trimming shortened V by 3 bases and J by 4 bases, and 10 bases separated the two germline ends.

This clonotype has a handful of counts. The rearrangement links TRBV18 to TRBJ2-4; D gene ambiguous. With 2 bases removed from V and 3 bases from J, the gap between germline ends came to 20 bases. Germline CDR1 is KGHSH and CDR2 is LQKENI. The CDR3 runs to 18 residues. In DNA form, the CDR3 reads TGTGCCAGCTCACCAAAGATTCCGGTAATATTGGGCAAAAACATTCAGTACTTC. This sequence encodes CASSPKIPVILGKNIQYF.

In this sample, this clonotype turned up a few times. This chain joins TRBV7-2 and TRBJ2-2; no firm D call. This CDR3 has 14 amino acids. Trimming removed 9 bases from V and 2 bases from J, with 13 bases in between. CDR1 SGHTA and CDR2 FQGNSA come from the germline V gene. CDR3 coding DNA: TGTGCCAGTTTCCCTACTTCTAACACCGGGGAGCTGTTTTTT. Encoded protein: CASFPTSNTGELFF.